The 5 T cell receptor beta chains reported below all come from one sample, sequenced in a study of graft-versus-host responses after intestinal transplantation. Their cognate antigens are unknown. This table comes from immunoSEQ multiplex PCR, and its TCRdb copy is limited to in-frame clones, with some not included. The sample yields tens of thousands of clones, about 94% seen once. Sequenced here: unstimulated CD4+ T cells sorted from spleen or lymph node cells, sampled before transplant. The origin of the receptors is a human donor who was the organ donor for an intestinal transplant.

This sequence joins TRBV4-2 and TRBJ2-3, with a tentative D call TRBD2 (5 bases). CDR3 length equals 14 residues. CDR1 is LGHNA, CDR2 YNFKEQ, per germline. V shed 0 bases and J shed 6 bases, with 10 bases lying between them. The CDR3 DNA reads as TGTGCCAGCAGCCAAGAAGGGCCGGGGGATACGCAGTATTTT. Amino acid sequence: CASSQEGPGDTQYF.

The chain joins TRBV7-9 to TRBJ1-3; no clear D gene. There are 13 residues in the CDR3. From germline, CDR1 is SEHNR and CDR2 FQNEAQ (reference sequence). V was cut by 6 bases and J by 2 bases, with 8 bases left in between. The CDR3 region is CASRPTPGNTIYF. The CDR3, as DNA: TGTGCCAGCAGACCCACTCCTGGAAACACCATATATTTT.

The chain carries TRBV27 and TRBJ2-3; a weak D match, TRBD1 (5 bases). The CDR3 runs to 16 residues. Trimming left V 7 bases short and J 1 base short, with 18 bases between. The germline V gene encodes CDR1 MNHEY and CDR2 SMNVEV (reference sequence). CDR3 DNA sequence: TGTGCCAGCACCCCAGGACATGGGGTTGGCACAGATACGCAGTATTTT. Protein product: CASTPGHGVGTDTQYF.

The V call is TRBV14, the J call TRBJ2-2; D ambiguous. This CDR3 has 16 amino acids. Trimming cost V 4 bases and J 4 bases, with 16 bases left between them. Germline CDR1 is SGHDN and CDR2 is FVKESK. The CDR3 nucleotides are TGTGCCAGCAGCCCGGGTATTTGGGAACGCACCGGGGAGCTGTTTTTT. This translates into CASSPGIWERTGELFF.

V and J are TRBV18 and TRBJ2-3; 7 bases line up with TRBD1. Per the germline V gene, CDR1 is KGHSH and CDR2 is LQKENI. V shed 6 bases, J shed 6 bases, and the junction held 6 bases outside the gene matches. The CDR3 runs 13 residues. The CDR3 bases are TGTGCCAGCTCCAGGGACAGCGATGATACGCAGTATTTT. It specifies CASSRDSDDTQYF.